The rows below give T cell receptor beta chains drawn from one sample of a study of CD8 T cells in ankylosing spondylitis. MiXCR, applied by TCRdb to the 5' RACE reads, yields one record per CDR3 protein. The top ten clones hold 40% to 50% of a sample with 200,000 to 250,000 distinct CDR3 sequences, around 18% of them seen once. Sequencing input: blood, either unsorted or a sorted T cell fraction (not recorded which). These receptors were obtained from a male donor with ankylosing spondylitis. CDR3s include the opening cysteine and the closing phenylalanine or tryptophan. The D gene is left open where the match is weak. Size is omitted from some rows. Given values are once, few, many or a class for expanded clones.

v_gene: TRBV28
j_gene: TRBJ2-1
d_gene: -
abundance: many
CDR3aa: CASSPRGAGDEQFF
CDR3nt: TGTGCCAGCAGCCCTCGGGGGGCAGGAGATGAGCAGTTCTTC

v_gene: TRBV5-6
j_gene: TRBJ2-7
d_gene: -
abundance: many
CDR3aa: CASSSPGHTYEQYF
CDR3nt: TGTGCCAGCAGCTCCCCGGGACATACCTACGAGCAGTACTTC

v_gene: TRBV27
j_gene: TRBJ2-3
d_gene: -
abundance: many
CDR3aa: CASGVMGPTDTQYF
CDR3nt: TGTGCCAGCGGTGTAATGGGACCCACAGATACGCAGTATTTT

v_gene: TRBV30
j_gene: TRBJ2-4
d_gene: -
abundance: -
CDR3aa: CAWGTQGGDIQYF
CDR3nt: TGTGCCTGGGGAACACAGGGTGGGGACATTCAGTACTTC

v_gene: TRBV20-1
j_gene: TRBJ2-7
d_gene: TRBD2
abundance: few
CDR3aa: CSARDISGIAEQYF
CDR3nt: TGCAGTGCTAGAGATATTAGCGGGATAGCAGAGCAGTACTTC

v_gene: TRBV10-3
j_gene: TRBJ1-1
d_gene: -
abundance: -
CDR3aa: CAISERGSEAFF
CDR3nt: TGTGCCATCAGTGAGAGGGGGAGTGAAGCTTTCTTT

v_gene: TRBV9
j_gene: TRBJ2-1
d_gene: -
abundance: -
CDR3aa: CASSVGLDLGNEQFF
CDR3nt: TGTGCCAGCAGCGTAGGACTAGACCTAGGCAATGAGCAGTTCTTC

v_gene: TRBV9
j_gene: TRBJ1-2
d_gene: -
abundance: many
CDR3aa: CASSAGYGYTF
CDR3nt: TGTGCCAGCAGCGCCGGTTATGGCTACACCTTC

v_gene: TRBV5-6
j_gene: TRBJ1-1
d_gene: TRBD1
abundance: -
CDR3aa: CASSWPGQGASEAFF
CDR3nt: TGTGCCAGCAGCTGGCCGGGGCAGGGGGCATCTGAAGCTTTCTTT

v_gene: TRBV20-1
j_gene: TRBJ2-1
d_gene: TRBD2
abundance: many
CDR3aa: CSARDIAGLYNEQFF
CDR3nt: TGCAGTGCTAGAGATATAGCGGGACTATACAATGAGCAGTTCTTC

v_gene: TRBV12-3/TRBV12-4
j_gene: TRBJ2-1
d_gene: TRBD1
abundance: few
CDR3aa: CASRRTGDNEQFF
CDR3nt: TGTGCCAGCAGGAGGACAGGGGATAATGAGCAGTTCTTC

v_gene: TRBV27
j_gene: TRBJ2-7
d_gene: TRBD1
abundance: few
CDR3aa: CASRRTGEGYEQYF
CDR3nt: TGTGCCAGCAGAAGGACAGGGGAGGGTTACGAGCAGTACTTC

v_gene: TRBV4-1
j_gene: TRBJ2-1
d_gene: TRBD2
abundance: -
CDR3aa: CASSQIAGLNEQFF
CDR3nt: TGCGCCAGCAGCCAAATAGCGGGACTCAATGAGCAGTTCTTC

v_gene: TRBV29-1
j_gene: TRBJ2-3
d_gene: TRBD1
abundance: -
CDR3aa: CSVPGQGRLDTQYF
CDR3nt: TGCAGCGTGCCGGGACAGGGGAGACTCGATACGCAGTATTTT

v_gene: TRBV7-9
j_gene: TRBJ2-7
d_gene: TRBD2
abundance: -
CDR3aa: CASSPRDYPSYEQYF
CDR3nt: TGTGCCAGCAGCCCCCGGGACTACCCTTCCTACGAGCAGTACTTC

v_gene: TRBV12-3/TRBV12-4
j_gene: TRBJ1-3
d_gene: -
abundance: -
CDR3aa: CASSTTRGRGFDGNTIYF
CDR3nt: TGTGCCAGCAGTACTACCCGGGGACGTGGGTTCGACGGAAACACCATATATTTT

v_gene: TRBV4-1
j_gene: TRBJ1-5
d_gene: -
abundance: few
CDR3aa: CASSPEQYGNQPQHF
CDR3nt: TGCGCCAGCAGTCCTGAACAATACGGCAATCAGCCCCAGCATTTT

v_gene: TRBV5-1
j_gene: TRBJ2-5
d_gene: TRBD1
abundance: many
CDR3aa: CASSEMGQGLETQYF
CDR3nt: TGCGCCAGCAGCGAGATGGGACAGGGTCTTGAGACCCAGTACTTC

v_gene: TRBV12-3/TRBV12-4
j_gene: TRBJ2-7
d_gene: -
abundance: -
CDR3aa: CASSSPREVADSYEQYF
CDR3nt: TGTGCCAGCAGTTCCCCCAGGGAGGTAGCGGATTCCTACGAGCAGTACTTC

v_gene: TRBV27
j_gene: TRBJ1-5
d_gene: -
abundance: few
CDR3aa: CASSTSDGQPQHF
CDR3nt: TGTGCCAGCAGTACCTCCGACGGCCAGCCCCAGCATTTT

v_gene: TRBV29-1
j_gene: TRBJ2-5
d_gene: TRBD1
abundance: -
CDR3aa: CSVEDRRGPQEETQYF
CDR3nt: TGCAGCGTTGAAGATCGTAGGGGGCCTCAAGAAGAGACCCAGTACTTC

v_gene: TRBV11-2
j_gene: TRBJ2-3
d_gene: TRBD2
abundance: -
CDR3aa: CASSTPSREGPTITDTQYF
CDR3nt: TGTGCCAGCAGCACTCCCTCGCGGGAGGGACCTACGATCACAGATACGCAGTATTTT

v_gene: TRBV27
j_gene: TRBJ2-3
d_gene: -
abundance: -
CDR3aa: CASSLTGVGPDTQYF
CDR3nt: TGTGCCAGCAGTTTAACGGGGGTAGGCCCAGATACGCAGTATTTT

v_gene: TRBV4-1
j_gene: TRBJ2-3
d_gene: TRBD2
abundance: once
CDR3aa: CASSPGTSGAQWDTQYF
CDR3nt: TGCGCCAGCAGCCCAGGGACTAGCGGGGCCCAGTGGGATACGCAGTATTTT

v_gene: TRBV27
j_gene: TRBJ2-1
d_gene: -
abundance: few
CDR3aa: CASSLPPDGLNEQFF
CDR3nt: TGTGCCAGCAGTTTACCCCCGGACGGACTCAATGAGCAGTTCTTC

v_gene: TRBV2
j_gene: TRBJ2-5
d_gene: -
abundance: -
CDR3aa: CASGGPDQETQYF
CDR3nt: TGTGCCAGCGGGGGTCCGGATCAAGAGACCCAGTACTTC

v_gene: TRBV29-1
j_gene: TRBJ2-1
d_gene: -
abundance: many
CDR3aa: CSVVEIGEQFF
CDR3nt: TGCAGCGTTGTTGAGATAGGTGAGCAGTTCTTC

v_gene: TRBV29-1
j_gene: TRBJ2-1
d_gene: TRBD2
abundance: -
CDR3aa: CSVDGLAGGVSYNEQFF
CDR3nt: TGCAGCGTTGATGGTCTAGCGGGAGGGGTTTCCTACAATGAGCAGTTCTTC

v_gene: TRBV9
j_gene: TRBJ1-5
d_gene: -
abundance: few
CDR3aa: CASSVGRQRDSNQPQHF
CDR3nt: TGTGCCAGCAGCGTAGGTCGACAGCGCGATAGCAATCAGCCCCAGCATTTT

v_gene: TRBV5-6
j_gene: TRBJ1-4
d_gene: -
abundance: few
CDR3aa: CASSFPSFESTNEKLFF
CDR3nt: TGTGCCAGCAGCTTTCCATCGTTTGAATCAACTAATGAAAAACTGTTTTTT

v_gene: TRBV6-2/TRBV6-3
j_gene: TRBJ2-5
d_gene: -
abundance: -
CDR3aa: CASSYSEVPDQETQYF
CDR3nt: TGTGCCAGCAGTTACTCGGAGGTCCCAGACCAAGAGACCCAGTACTTC